This T cell receptor (beta chain) was obtained from a study of blood T cell repertoires in COVID-19. This clone was counted between two and nine times. Per the study methods: Reference gene primer amplification yielded estimated nucleated cell counts. Measured with immunoSEQ multiplex PCR; TCRdb has only the in-frame clones, and not every one. V, J and clone size are taken as reported in that table, and D and trimming were inferred from the DNA itself. The sample gives about 320,000 clones, about 85% of which show up once; approximately 1.9% is in the top ten. All exposed participants met a person with COVID-19 within 2 weeks before entering the study. Trimming removed 2 bases from V and 7 bases from J, with 17 bases in between. The V gene's germline CDR1 is SGHTA and CDR2 FQGNSA. This CDR3 contains 15 residues.

The receptor comes from a woman aged 25 to 39 who had been exposed to COVID-19. This rearrangement joins TRBV7-2 to TRBJ1-2; TRBD1 might be the D (5 bases). Input material: PBMCs or T cells enriched from blood (not recorded which). The CDR3: CASSLWARESSGYTF. CDR3 DNA sequence: TGTGCCAGCAGCTTATGGGCCAGGGAATCCTCTGGCTACACCTTC.